The 23 T cell receptor beta chains presented below share a single source sample, sequenced in a study of cytotoxic CD8 clonotypes in ibrutinib-treated CLL. Some clones are missing from TCRdb's copy, which holds only in-frame ones; the method was immunoSEQ multiplex PCR. The table records under 50,000 clones, 55% to 80% of them present only once. The source material was PBMCs, sampled at disease progression, from a patient treated with ibrutinib. Source of these receptors: a human donor with chronic lymphocytic leukemia.

The rearrangement uses TRBV9 and TRBJ1-1; D may be TRBD1 (5 bases). V dropped 0 bases and J dropped 4 bases, with 10 bases sitting between them. The CDR3 length is 14 residues. Germline CDR1 and CDR2: SGDLS and YYNGEE. The CDR3 bases are TGTGCCAGCAGCGTAGTTGGGGGTTTCACTGAAGCTTTCTTT. Translating gives CASSVVGGFTEAFF.

J is TRBJ2-3 and V is TRBV30, with TRBD1 identical over 8 bases. The germline gives CDR1 GTSNPN, CDR2 SVGIG (reference sequence). V lost 3 bases to trimming and J lost 2 bases; unmatched junction nucleotides: 7. CDR3 length equals 15 residues. The CDR3, as DNA: TGTGCCTGGAGACGGACAGGGTGGTCCACAGATACGCAGTATTTT. It yields the protein CAWRRTGWSTDTQYF.

The CDR3 DNA reads TGTGCCTGGAGTCTGCCGGGACTAGCGTCCTACAATGAGCAGTTCTTC. This encodes CAWSLPGLASYNEQFF. The chain uses TRBV30 and TRBJ2-1; 10 nucleotides match TRBD2. With 2 bases clipped from V and 1 base from J, the junction kept 5 bases outside the gene matches. The germline CDR1 and CDR2 sequences are GTSNPN and SVGIG (reference sequence). The CDR3 is 16 amino acids.

CDR3 bases: TGTGCCAGCAGCTTAGAGCTTCCGCCGTACTACGAGCAGTACTTC. It codes for CASSLELPPYYEQYF. This chain links TRBV7-2 with TRBJ2-7; no clear D. The CDR3 spans 15 residues. The V end lost 1 base, the J end lost 3 bases, and 13 bases lay between the germline ends. Looked up from germline, CDR1 is SGHTA and CDR2 is FQGNSA.

This clone is labeled medium-sized. The rearrangement links TRBV7-6 to TRBJ1-1, with D hard to call. The CDR3 consists of 16 residues. V was pared by 1 base and J by 6 bases, with 18 bases between. Germline V CDR1 and CDR2: SGHVS, FNYEAQ. The CDR3 sequence is CASSLVVTAVMAEAFF. Written as DNA, the CDR3 is TGTGCCAGCAGCTTAGTAGTGACGGCGGTGATGGCTGAAGCTTTCTTT.

The chain combines TRBV5-6 with TRBJ2-3, with TRBD2 matching over 8 bases. CDR1 is SGHDT and CDR2 is YYEEEE in the germline V gene. Germline trimming cut 4 bases from V and 2 bases from J; bases unmatched to any gene: 6. The CDR3 extends over 15 amino acids. CDR3 nucleotides: TGTGCCAGCAGCCCCGCGGGACTAGTCACAGATACGCAGTATTTT. Encoded protein: CASSPAGLVTDTQYF.

The V call is TRBV9, the J call TRBJ1-1, with D unresolved. V dropped 0 bases and J dropped 0 bases, with 9 bases sitting between them. CDR1 and CDR2 (germline): SGDLS, YYNGEE. The CDR3 length is 15 residues. The chain's CDR3 is CASSVGGAMNTEAFF. Written as DNA, the CDR3 is TGTGCCAGCAGCGTAGGTGGTGCTATGAACACTGAAGCTTTCTTT.

The genes are TRBV28 and TRBJ2-1; D possibly corresponds to TRBD1 (6 bases). Trimming took off 3 bases at V and 2 bases at J, with 11 bases between the two ends. The germline V gene has CDR1 MDHEN and CDR2 SYDVKM. The CDR3 runs 15 residues. CDR3 DNA: TGTGCCAGCAGTTTTCAGGGGTCGACCTACAATGAGCAGTTCTTC. As protein: CASSFQGSTYNEQFF.

The chain couples TRBV28 to TRBJ1-1; D gene ambiguous. Trimming left V 4 bases short and J 1 base short, with 16 bases between. The germline V gene has CDR1 MDHEN and CDR2 SYDVKM. The CDR3 loop spans 16 amino acids. For the CDR3, the DNA is TGTGCCAGCAGTTCCCCGCGGGTTTGGGGGAACACTGAAGCTTTCTTT. It yields the protein CASSSPRVWGNTEAFF.

The rearrangement links TRBV19 to TRBJ2-3; the D call may be TRBD1 or TRBD2 (5 bases each). In germline, CDR1 is LNHDA, CDR2 SQIVND (reference sequence). This CDR3 spans 15 amino acids. Trimming shortened V by 1 base and J by 2 bases, and 10 bases separated the two germline ends. The CDR3 nucleotides are TGTGCCAGTAGTATAGCGGGGCCTTACACAGATACGCAGTATTTT. It is translated as CASSIAGPYTDTQYF.

The count of this clone is one. The chain uses TRBV5-4 and TRBJ1-2; the D gene is possibly TRBD1 (5 bases). CDR1 is SGHNT, CDR2 YYREEE, per germline (reference sequence). The ends were cut back, 1 base at V and 1 base at J, with 11 bases in the middle. This CDR3 has 15 residues. The CDR3 sequence is CASSLSGGNNYGYTF. Written as DNA, the CDR3 is TGTGCCAGCAGCTTGAGCGGGGGGAATAACTATGGCTACACCTTC. The complete variable domain, with remaining parts taken from reference TRBV5-4 and TRBJ1-2, reads ETGVTQSPTHLIKTRGQQVTLRCSSQSGHNTVSWYQQALGQGPQFIFQYYREEENGRGNFPPRFSGLQFPNYSSELNVNALELDDSALYLCASSLSGGNNYGYTFGSGTRLTVV.

The chain joins TRBV28 to TRBJ2-7; 7 nucleotides agree with TRBD2. The CDR3 sequence is 15 residues long. Germline CDR1 and CDR2: MDHEN and SYDVKM. The V segment lost 6 bases and the J segment 1 base; nucleotides outside the gene matches: 9. The CDR3 region is CASRSSSGNSYEQYF. Here the CDR3 DNA reads TGTGCCAGCAGATCGTCTAGCGGCAATTCCTACGAGCAGTACTTC. The full variable domain, its missing parts supplied by reference TRBV28 and TRBJ2-7, is DVKVTQSSRYLVKRTGEKVFLECVQDMDHENMFWYRQDPGLGLRLIYFSYDVKMKEKGDIPEGYSVSREKKERFSLILESASTNQTSMYLCASRSSSGNSYEQYFGPGTRLTVT.

The genes are TRBV5-4 and TRBJ1-2; D is ambiguous. The V end lost 3 bases, the J end lost 0 bases, and 15 bases lay between the germline ends. Germline CDR1 SGHNT, CDR2 YYREEE (reference sequence). The CDR3 has 16 residues. CDR3 nucleotide sequence: TGTGCCAGCAGCTGGGGAGGGCCCGACTCTAACTATGGCTACACCTTC. Its translation is CASSWGGPDSNYGYTF. Based on the CDR3 plus reference TRBV5-4 and TRBJ1-2, the full variable domain is ETGVTQSPTHLIKTRGQQVTLRCSSQSGHNTVSWYQQALGQGPQFIFQYYREEENGRGNFPPRFSGLQFPNYSSELNVNALELDDSALYLCASSWGGPDSNYGYTFGSGTRLTVV.

This clone was seen more than once but under ten times. The chain uses TRBV15 and TRBJ2-3; D gene unclear. The CDR3 contains 16 residues. Looked up from germline, CDR1 is LNHNV and CDR2 is YYDKDF (reference sequence). The germline V and J ends were trimmed by 1 base and 1 base, with 12 bases remaining between them. CDR3 sequence: CATSRGTGSGTDTQYF. The CDR3 DNA reads TGTGCCACCAGCAGAGGCACGGGTTCTGGCACAGATACGCAGTATTTT.

This chain uses TRBV4-1 with TRBJ1-5; D is unresolved. CDR1 and CDR2 (germline): MGHRA, YSYEKL. V lost 0 bases and J 7 bases, leaving 13 bases between the germline ends. The CDR3 has 15 residues. The DNA of the CDR3 is TGCGCCAGCAGCCAAGAAGAGGGATCGGGGCAGCCCCAGCATTTT. Translated: CASSQEEGSGQPQHF.

V and J are TRBV15 and TRBJ2-3; no reliable D call. The CDR3 loop spans 13 amino acids. Germline V gene sequence: CDR1 LNHNV, CDR2 YYDKDF (reference sequence). The V and J ends lost 0 bases and 6 bases respectively, with 7 bases between them. The CDR3 protein is CATSRETGDTQYF. The CDR3 nucleotides are TGTGCCACCAGCAGAGAAACTGGTGATACGCAGTATTTT.

The chain couples TRBV11-3 to TRBJ2-1; D is perhaps TRBD1 (6 bases). This CDR3 contains 14 residues. Trimming stripped 4 bases from V and 7 bases from J, with 14 bases between. The germline V gene has CDR1 SGHNT and CDR2 YENEEA. The DNA for the CDR3 is TGTGCCAGCAGCTCTTACAGGGATTCGAATGAGCAGTTCTTC. As protein: CASSSYRDSNEQFF.

This clone appeared a few times. J is TRBJ2-7 and V is TRBV21-1; the table's D call, TRBD2, was not checked against the DNA. TRBV21-1 is shown as a pseudogene. The CDR3 has 15 residues. The CDR3 DNA follows: TGTGCCAGCAGCCTTCAGAGAGGCTGTCTTTACGAGCAGTACTTC. Encoded protein: CASSLQRGCLYEQYF.

This chain links TRBV5-1 with TRBJ2-7; D gene ambiguous. The CDR3 length is 12 residues. Germline lookup yields CDR1 SGHRS and CDR2 YFSETQ. V lost 4 bases to trimming and J lost 0 bases, with 5 bases between them. In nucleotides, the CDR3 is TGCGCCAGCAGCACGAGCTCCTACGAGCAGTACTTC. Its translation: CASSTSSYEQYF.

This rearrangement joins TRBV4-1 to TRBJ1-1, with 10 bases matching TRBD1. Germline lookup yields CDR1 MGHRA and CDR2 YSYEKL. CDR3 length: 16 residues. With 1 base clipped from V and 1 base from J, the junction kept 3 bases outside the gene matches. The CDR3 DNA sequence: TGCGCCAGCAGCCAAGGACAGGGGGCCCAGAACACTGAAGCTTTCTTT. Translated: CASSQGQGAQNTEAFF.

The V and J genes are TRBV7-3 and TRBJ1-4; 7 positions match TRBD1. This CDR3 comprises 15 residues. Looked up from germline, CDR1 is SGHTA and CDR2 is FQGTGA. Losses at the gene ends were 5 bases for V and 10 bases for J; bases not matched to a gene: 13. The CDR3 is CASSPRTTGRVKLFF. DNA of the CDR3: TGTGCCAGCAGCCCCAGAACGACAGGGCGGGTAAAACTGTTTTTT.

The chain carries TRBV2 and TRBJ2-6, with D unresolved. Trimming left V 7 bases short and J 2 bases short, with 9 bases between. Germline V lookup: CDR1 SNHLY, CDR2 FYNNEI. This CDR3 is 14 amino acids long. The CDR3 protein is CASKIVAGANVLTF. Here the CDR3 DNA reads TGTGCCAGCAAAATAGTAGCTGGGGCCAACGTCCTGACTTTC.

The chain couples TRBV28 to TRBJ2-6; D remains ambiguous. Trimming shortened V by 6 bases and J by 0 bases, and 3 bases separated the two germline ends. The V gene's germline CDR1 is MDHEN and CDR2 SYDVKM. CDR3 length: 13 amino acids. CDR3 residues: CASSYSGANVLTF. The CDR3, as DNA: TGTGCCAGCAGCTACTCTGGGGCCAACGTCCTGACTTTC.